This T cell receptor (beta chain) was sequenced for a study of shared clonotypes between healthy human individuals. Turning to this clone: The same CDR3 also results from other DNA sequences found in this sample.

The V end lost 0 bases, the J end lost 11 bases, and 8 bases lay between the germline ends. This CDR3 has 11 residues. Germline CDR1 reads SGHNT; CDR2 reads YYREEE (reference sequence). The protocol was immunoSEQ multiplex PCR, while the TCRdb copy is restricted to in-frame clones and leaves out a portion. This sample yields about 2.2 million clones, of which under 95% are seen a single time; more than 1.5% belongs to the top ten. CD45RO-negative cells were positively selected for CCR7, leaving out terminally differentiated effector memory CD45RA+ cells. The chain joins TRBV5-4 to TRBJ1-1, with D possibly being TRBD1 (5 bases). This TCR came from a man aged 18-30 years in good health. Some clones in this sample may be carry-over from other donors' samples. Sequencing was performed on naive CD8+ T cells from PBMCs. The CDR3 reads CASSLGGEAFF. The CDR3 coding sequence is TGTGCCAGCAGCTTGGGAGGGGAGGCTTTCTTT.